Described below is a single T cell receptor beta chain sequence and its context. Original processing notes: Reference gene primer amplification yielded estimated nucleated cell counts. Repertoires were generated with immunoSEQ multiplex PCR, while TCRdb's copy carries only in-frame clones and drops some. V, J and clone size are taken as reported in that table, and D and trimming were inferred from the DNA itself. Of over 100,000 clones in the sample, about 91% were seen once. This record belongs to a study of blood T cell repertoires in COVID-19. Study-level information: The study drew acute and convalescent COVID-19 samples from the United States, Italy and Spain.

Trimming removed 4 bases from V and 4 bases from J, with 17 bases in between. Germline V gene lookup returns CDR1 LGHDT and CDR2 YNNKEL (reference sequence). The CDR3 sequence is 16 residues long. The rearrangement links TRBV3-1 (or the pseudogene TRBV3-2) to TRBJ2-1, with D possibly being TRBD2 (6 bases). This TCR was sampled from a man aged 50 or older with acute or convalescent COVID-19. Sequencing was done on a sample of peripheral blood. The CDR3 loop reads CASSRTGPGAYNEQFF. In nucleotides, the CDR3 is TGTGCCAGCAGCCGAACTGGACCGGGAGCTTACAATGAGCAGTTCTTC.